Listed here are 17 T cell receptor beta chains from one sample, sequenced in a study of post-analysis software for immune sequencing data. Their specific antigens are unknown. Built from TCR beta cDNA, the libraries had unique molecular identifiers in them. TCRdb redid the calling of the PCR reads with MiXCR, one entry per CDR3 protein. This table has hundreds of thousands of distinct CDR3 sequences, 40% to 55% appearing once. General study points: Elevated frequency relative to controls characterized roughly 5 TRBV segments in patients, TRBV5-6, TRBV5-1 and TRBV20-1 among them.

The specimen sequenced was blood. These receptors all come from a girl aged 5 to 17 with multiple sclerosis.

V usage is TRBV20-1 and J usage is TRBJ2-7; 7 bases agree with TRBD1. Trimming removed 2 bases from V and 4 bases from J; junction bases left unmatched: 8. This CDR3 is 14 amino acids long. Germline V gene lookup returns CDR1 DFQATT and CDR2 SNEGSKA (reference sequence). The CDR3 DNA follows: TGCAGTGCTAGACGACGGGACAGTCTATACGAGCAGTACTTC. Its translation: CSARRRDSLYEQYF.

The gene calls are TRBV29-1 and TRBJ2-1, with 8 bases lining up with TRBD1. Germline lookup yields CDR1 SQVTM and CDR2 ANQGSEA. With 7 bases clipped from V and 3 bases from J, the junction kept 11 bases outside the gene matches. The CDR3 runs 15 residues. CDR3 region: CSADREGIDYNEQFF. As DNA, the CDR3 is TGCAGCGCGGACAGGGAAGGGATTGACTACAATGAGCAGTTCTTC.

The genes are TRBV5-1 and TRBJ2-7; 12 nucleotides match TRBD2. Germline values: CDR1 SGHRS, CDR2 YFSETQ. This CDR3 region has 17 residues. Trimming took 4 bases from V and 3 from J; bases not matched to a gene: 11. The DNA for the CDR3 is TGCGCCAGCAGCCTTAGGACTAGCGGGATGGTCGACTACGAGCAGTACTTC. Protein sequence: CASSLRTSGMVDYEQYF.

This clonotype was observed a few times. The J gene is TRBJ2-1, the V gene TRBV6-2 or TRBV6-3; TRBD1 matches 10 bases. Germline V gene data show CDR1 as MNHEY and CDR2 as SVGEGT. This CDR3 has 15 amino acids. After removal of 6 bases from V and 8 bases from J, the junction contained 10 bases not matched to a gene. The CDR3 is CASRTGTGDHDEQFF. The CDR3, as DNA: TGTGCCAGCAGAACCGGGACAGGGGATCACGATGAGCAGTTCTTC.

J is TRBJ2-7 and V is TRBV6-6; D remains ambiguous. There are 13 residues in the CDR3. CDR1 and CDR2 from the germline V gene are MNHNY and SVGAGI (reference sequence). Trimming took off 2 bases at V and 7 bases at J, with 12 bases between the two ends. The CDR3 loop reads CASSYPALKEQYF. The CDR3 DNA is TGTGCCAGCAGTTACCCCGCCTTGAAGGAGCAGTACTTC.

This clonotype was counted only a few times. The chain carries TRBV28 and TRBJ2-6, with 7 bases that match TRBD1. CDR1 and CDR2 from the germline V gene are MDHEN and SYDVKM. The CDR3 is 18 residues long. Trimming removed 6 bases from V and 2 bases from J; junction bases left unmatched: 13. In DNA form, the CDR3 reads TGTGCCAGCAGAAACTCCGGGACAGTCGGGGCTGGGGCCAACGTCCTGACTTTC. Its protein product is CASRNSGTVGAGANVLTF.

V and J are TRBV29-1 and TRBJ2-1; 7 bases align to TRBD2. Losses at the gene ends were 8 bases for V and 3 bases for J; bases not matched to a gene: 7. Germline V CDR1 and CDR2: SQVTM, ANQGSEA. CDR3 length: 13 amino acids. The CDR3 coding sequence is TGCAGCTCCCCCCGCGGGAGCTACAATGAGCAGTTCTTC. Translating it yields CSSPRGSYNEQFF.

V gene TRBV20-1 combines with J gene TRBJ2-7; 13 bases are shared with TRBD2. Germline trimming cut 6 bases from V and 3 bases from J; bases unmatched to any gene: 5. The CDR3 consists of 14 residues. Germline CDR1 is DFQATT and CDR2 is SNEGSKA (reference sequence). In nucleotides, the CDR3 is TGCAGTGCGAGGACTAGCGGGGGTGACTACGAGCAGTACTTC. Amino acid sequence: CSARTSGGDYEQYF.

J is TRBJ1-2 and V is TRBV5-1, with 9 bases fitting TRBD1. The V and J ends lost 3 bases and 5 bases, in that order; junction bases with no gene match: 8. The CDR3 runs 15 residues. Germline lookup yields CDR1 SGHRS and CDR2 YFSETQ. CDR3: CASSSSTGGAYGYTF. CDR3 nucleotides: TGCGCCAGCAGCTCATCAACAGGGGGCGCTTATGGCTACACCTTC. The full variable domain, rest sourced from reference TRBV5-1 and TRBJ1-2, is KAGVTQTPRYLIKTRGQQVTLSCSPISGHRSVSWYQQTPGQGLQFLFEYFSETQRNKGNFPGRFSGRQFSNSRSEMNVSTLELGDSALYLCASSSSTGGAYGYTFGSGTRLTVV.

The DNA of the CDR3 is TGTGCCAGCAGCCTGGAACAGGGAGGATCCTACAATGAGCAGTTCTTC. Translation: CASSLEQGGSYNEQFF. The J gene is TRBJ2-1, the V gene TRBV7-9, with D possibly being TRBD1 or TRBD2 (6 bases each). The germline V gene encodes CDR1 SEHNR and CDR2 FQNEAQ (reference sequence). This CDR3 region has 16 residues. Trimming took off 5 bases at V and 1 base at J, with 15 bases between the two ends.

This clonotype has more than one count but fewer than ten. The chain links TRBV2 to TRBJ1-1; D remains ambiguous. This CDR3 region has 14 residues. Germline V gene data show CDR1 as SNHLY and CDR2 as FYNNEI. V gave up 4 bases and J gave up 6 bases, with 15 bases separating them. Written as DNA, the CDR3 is TGTGCCAGCAGTGTTGGGAGTGTACACTCTGAAGCTTTCTTT. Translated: CASSVGSVHSEAFF.

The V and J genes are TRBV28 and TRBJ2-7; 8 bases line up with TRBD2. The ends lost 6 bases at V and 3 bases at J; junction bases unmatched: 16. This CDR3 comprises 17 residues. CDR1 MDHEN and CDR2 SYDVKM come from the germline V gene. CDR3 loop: CASRPGGGAFKFYEQYF. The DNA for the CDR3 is TGTGCCAGCAGGCCCGGGGGGGGAGCCTTTAAGTTCTACGAGCAGTACTTC.

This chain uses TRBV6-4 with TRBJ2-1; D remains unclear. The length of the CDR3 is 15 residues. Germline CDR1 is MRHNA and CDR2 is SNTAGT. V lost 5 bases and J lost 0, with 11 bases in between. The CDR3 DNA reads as TGTGCCAGCAGTCTCGAACCAAGCTCCTACAATGAGCAGTTCTTC. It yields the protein CASSLEPSSYNEQFF.

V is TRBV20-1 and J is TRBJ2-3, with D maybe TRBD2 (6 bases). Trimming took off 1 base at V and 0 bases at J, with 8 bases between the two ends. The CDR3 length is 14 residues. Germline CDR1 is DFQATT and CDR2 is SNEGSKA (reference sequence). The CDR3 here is CSARGLASTDTQYF. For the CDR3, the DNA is TGCAGTGCTAGAGGCCTAGCGAGCACAGATACGCAGTATTTT.

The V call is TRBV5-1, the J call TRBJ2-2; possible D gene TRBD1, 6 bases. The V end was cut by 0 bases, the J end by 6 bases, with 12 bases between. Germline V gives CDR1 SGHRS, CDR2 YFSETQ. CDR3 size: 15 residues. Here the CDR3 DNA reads TGCGCCAGCAGCTTGGCCGTCAGGGGAGCCGGGGAGCTGTTTTTT. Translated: CASSLAVRGAGELFF.

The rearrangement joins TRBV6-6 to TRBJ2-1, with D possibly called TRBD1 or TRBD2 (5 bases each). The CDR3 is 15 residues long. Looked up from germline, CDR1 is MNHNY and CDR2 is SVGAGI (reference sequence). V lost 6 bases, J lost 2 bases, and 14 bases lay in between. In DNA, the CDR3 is TGTGCCAGCAGCAGGTTGGGGACGACCTACAATGAGCAGTTCTTC. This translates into CASSRLGTTYNEQFF.

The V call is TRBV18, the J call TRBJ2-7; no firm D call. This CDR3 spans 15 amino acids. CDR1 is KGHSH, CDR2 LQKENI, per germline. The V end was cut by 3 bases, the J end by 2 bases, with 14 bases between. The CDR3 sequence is CASSPLLRSTYEQYF. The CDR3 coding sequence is TGTGCCAGCTCACCGTTGCTCCGCAGTACCTACGAGCAGTACTTC.